The T cell receptor beta chain under discussion was sequenced for a study of radiation and T cells in renal cell carcinoma. Sequencing used immunoSEQ multiplex PCR; TCRdb keeps in-frame clones, though not all of them. The table lists around 64,000 clones, about three quarters of them singletons. Indicated time point: blood 4 weeks post-SBRT, at nephrectomy. This sample's treatment: 15 Gy SBRT to primary tumor, nephrectomy 4 weeks later. Germline values: CDR1 SGHAT, CDR2 FQNNGV. The CDR3 spans 15 residues. V was shortened by 4 bases and J by 5 bases, with 16 bases between the two germline ends. This TCR came from a man aged 55 to 70 with renal cell carcinoma. The sample here was blood, taken from a patient whose treatment included radiotherapy and nephrectomy. The chain is built from TRBV11-2 and TRBJ2-3; no firm D call. The chain's CDR3 is CASSSLFGSLDTQYF. CDR3 nucleotides: TGTGCCAGCAGCTCCCTCTTTGGTAGTTTAGATACGCAGTATTTT.